The 25 T cell receptor beta chains given below trace back to one sample, sequenced in a study of identifying expanded T cells in peripheral blood. The data were produced by immunoSEQ multiplex PCR, yet TCRdb's version contains in-frame clones alone and is incomplete. This table holds around 50,000 clones, approximately 89% found once. Sequencing was done on a sample of blood. These receptors were collected from a person aged 18 to 70 in good health.

This chain joins TRBV6-1 and TRBJ1-1, with D unresolved. This CDR3 is built from 13 residues. The germline gives CDR1 MNHNS, CDR2 SASEGT. With 4 bases removed from V and 1 base from J, the gap between germline ends came to 7 bases. The CDR3 protein is CASSAGRNTEAFF. The CDR3 coding sequence is TGTGCCAGCAGTGCTGGGAGGAACACTGAAGCTTTCTTT.

A single count supports this clone. This chain links TRBV5-4 with TRBJ2-1; D uncertain. With 0 bases removed from V and 8 bases from J, the gap between germline ends came to 6 bases. CDR1 is SGHNT, CDR2 YYREEE, per germline (reference sequence). CDR3 length: 12 residues. The CDR3 protein is CASSLVRDEQFF. Written as DNA, the CDR3 is TGTGCCAGCAGCTTGGTTAGGGATGAGCAGTTCTTC.

This rearrangement joins TRBV7-8 to TRBJ2-7, with D hard to call. This CDR3 comprises 15 residues. Germline assignment: CDR1 SGHVS and CDR2 FQNEAQ. The germline V and J ends were trimmed by 1 base and 5 bases, with 15 bases remaining between them. CDR3 amino acids: CASSLEAVITHEQYF. The DNA for the CDR3 is TGTGCCAGCAGCTTAGAGGCCGTAATCACCCACGAGCAGTACTTC.

With regard to this clone: Compared with germline, one end of the junction differs, possibly owing to a read error. This chain connects TRBV28 to TRBJ2-1; D not resolved. Germline V CDR1 and CDR2: MDHEN, SYDVKM. This CDR3 is built from 13 residues. The CDR3 DNA is TGTGCCAGCACGTCTCCTAGGGTCGATGAGCAATTCTTC. Protein sequence: CASTSPRVDEQFF.

J is TRBJ1-5 and V is TRBV15, with D perhaps TRBD1 (6 bases). This CDR3 has 15 amino acids. Germline loops: CDR1 LNHNV, CDR2 YYDKDF (reference sequence). The V gene lost 6 bases and the J gene lost 1 base, with 13 bases spanning the gap. CDR3 region: CATRQGIASNQPQHF. In nucleotides, the CDR3 is TGTGCCACCAGACAGGGAATAGCAAGCAATCAGCCCCAGCATTTT.

The chain combines TRBV19 with TRBJ2-6; tentatively, D is TRBD1 or TRBD2 (5 bases each). The germline V gene has CDR1 LNHDA and CDR2 SQIVND (reference sequence). CDR3 length equals 17 residues. Between the trimmed V and J ends, which lost 1 base and 3 bases, there was a span of 13 bases. This CDR3 reads CASSIVGTSLGANVLTF. CDR3 DNA: TGTGCCAGTAGTATAGTGGGGACCTCCCTTGGGGCCAACGTCCTGACTTTC.

This clone was recorded once. The rearrangement links TRBV6-6 to TRBJ2-7, with 8 bases that match TRBD1. This CDR3 spans 16 amino acids. Trimming removed 0 bases from V and 0 bases from J; junction bases left unmatched: 4. CDR1 MNHNY and CDR2 SVGAGI come from the germline V gene (reference sequence). CDR3 DNA: TGTGCCAGCAGTTACTCGAGGACAGGGTACTCCTACGAGCAGTACTTC. It specifies CASSYSRTGYSYEQYF.

This clone was detected a few times. V and J are TRBV7-9 and TRBJ2-5; 8 bases agree with TRBD2. Looked up from germline, CDR1 is SEHNR and CDR2 is FQNEAQ (reference sequence). The CDR3 is 16 residues long. Losses at the gene ends were 1 base for V and 5 bases for J; bases not matched to a gene: 9. CDR3 loop: CASSLERGGVEETQYF. CDR3 coding DNA: TGTGCCAGCAGCTTAGAACGGGGGGGAGTGGAGGAGACCCAGTACTTC.

The gene calls are TRBV7-2 and TRBJ2-7; D is uncertain. With 2 bases removed from V and 3 bases from J, the gap between germline ends came to 2 bases. This CDR3 contains 11 residues. Germline assignment: CDR1 SGHTA and CDR2 FQGNSA. CDR3 in DNA: TGTGCCAGCAGCTTAAGCTACGAGCAGTACTTC. Its translation: CASSLSYEQYF. The entire variable domain, with the rest obtained from reference TRBV7-2 and TRBJ2-7, is as follows: GAGVSQSPSNKVTEKGKDVELRCDPISGHTALYWYRQSLGQGLEFLIYFQGNSAPDKSGLPSDRFSAERTGGSVSTLTIQRTQQEDSAVYLCASSLSYEQYFGPGTRLTVT.

This sequence joins TRBV30 and TRBJ1-3; unclear D gene. Trimming left V 0 bases short and J 4 bases short, with 10 bases between. There are 14 residues in the CDR3. Germline loops: CDR1 GTSNPN, CDR2 SVGIG (reference sequence). CDR3 DNA: TGTGCCTGGAGTGTACAGTTATACGGAAACACCATATATTTT. This sequence encodes CAWSVQLYGNTIYF.

CDR3 sequence: CASRDRPSSSGNTIYF. The CDR3 nucleotides read TGCGCCAGCAGAGACAGACCTTCTTCGTCTGGAAACACCATATATTTT. The J gene is TRBJ1-3, the V gene TRBV5-1; TRBD1 might be the D (5 bases). V lost 5 bases and J 1 base, leaving 16 bases between the germline ends. The germline gives CDR1 SGHRS, CDR2 YFSETQ. The CDR3 sequence is 16 residues long.

The gene calls are TRBV30 and TRBJ2-3; D may match TRBD1 or TRBD2 (5 bases each). The germline CDR1 and CDR2 sequences are GTSNPN and SVGIG (reference sequence). This CDR3 contains 12 residues. The ends were cut back, 7 bases at V and 6 bases at J, with 14 bases in the middle. The CDR3 DNA reads as TGTGCCTCCACGGGACGAGCCGATACGCAGTATTTT. Translation: CASTGRADTQYF.

The chain links TRBV5-6 to TRBJ2-3; 7 bases are shared with TRBD2. The CDR3 is 16 amino acids. The trim removed 0 bases at V and 1 base at J, leaving 5 bases unmatched. The V gene's germline CDR1 is SGHDT and CDR2 YYEEEE. The DNA for the CDR3 is TGTGCCAGCAGCTTGGAGGGAGGGCCTGGCACAGATACGCAGTATTTT. The encoded protein is CASSLEGGPGTDTQYF.

This clone is labeled as medium-sized. The chain uses TRBV10-3 and TRBJ2-7; TRBD1 matches 7 bases. This CDR3 spans 15 amino acids. CDR1 is ENHRY and CDR2 is SYGVKD in the germline V gene. V was clipped by 2 bases and J by 6 bases; unmatched bases: 10. The CDR3 is CAISEPDADRAEQYF. CDR3 nucleotide sequence: TGTGCCATCAGTGAGCCCGATGCAGACAGGGCCGAGCAGTACTTC.

The J gene is TRBJ2-1, the V gene TRBV4-1, with D tentatively TRBD2 (6 bases). The CDR3 is made up of 15 amino acids. Trimming stripped 5 bases from V and 5 bases from J, with 16 bases between. Germline V gene data show CDR1 as MGHRA and CDR2 as YSYEKL. This CDR3 is CASSSEGLTNNEQFF. As DNA, the CDR3 is TGCGCCAGCAGCTCGGAGGGCCTCACAAACAATGAGCAGTTCTTC.

V is TRBV4-3 and J is TRBJ2-7; tentatively, D is TRBD2 (5 bases). The CDR3 runs 15 residues. Germline V gene lookup returns CDR1 LGHNA and CDR2 YSLEER. V lost 0 bases, J lost 6 bases, and 15 bases lay in between. The CDR3 bases are TGCGCCAGCAGCCAAGATTCACTAGTCTTACGCGAGCAGTACTTC. Protein sequence: CASSQDSLVLREQYF.

J is TRBJ1-1 and V is TRBV7-8, with 10 bases fitting TRBD1. The V and J ends lost 5 bases and 6 bases, in that order; junction bases with no gene match: 15. CDR1 and CDR2 (germline): SGHVS, FQNEAQ. The CDR3 consists of 17 residues. In DNA form, the CDR3 reads TGTGCCAGCAGCGTCCGACAGGGGGCTAATGTTGTGGCTGAAGCTTTCTTT. Protein product: CASSVRQGANVVAEAFF.

The CDR3: CASSPLAGGTQETQYF. The CDR3, as DNA: TGTGCCAGCTCACCACTAGCGGGAGGGACCCAAGAGACCCAGTACTTC. The chain has TRBV18 and TRBJ2-5; TRBD2 aligns across 11 bases. Germline loops: CDR1 KGHSH, CDR2 LQKENI. This CDR3 spans 16 amino acids. Losses at the gene ends were 1 base for V and 1 base for J; bases not matched to a gene: 2.

This clone came up once. The CDR3 DNA is TGTGCCAGCAGCTTAGCCAGCGGGGGGGCGCTCCCCGGGGATACGCAGTATTTT. This translates into CASSLASGGALPGDTQYF. This chain uses TRBV11-2 with TRBJ2-3; 10 positions agree with TRBD2. With V trimmed by 1 base and J by 6 bases, 13 bases remained unmatched. This CDR3 has 18 residues. Germline assignment: CDR1 SGHAT and CDR2 FQNNGV.

This clone was picked up one time. The chain recombines TRBV6-6 with TRBJ1-4; D gene ambiguous. Per the germline V gene, CDR1 is MNHNY and CDR2 is SVGAGI (reference sequence). The CDR3 runs 14 residues. Trimming removed 6 bases from V and 2 bases from J, with 10 bases in between. For the CDR3, the DNA is TGTGCCAGCAGAAGCCCGGGGACTAATGAAAAACTGTTTTTT. This gives the protein CASRSPGTNEKLFF.

This chain connects TRBV7-2 to TRBJ1-5, with D possibly matching TRBD1 (5 bases). The CDR3 consists of 15 residues. Germline loops: CDR1 SGHTA, CDR2 FQGNSA. V was clipped by 1 base and J by 4 bases, with 11 bases between them. The CDR3 sequence is CASSLGGSINQPQHF. The CDR3 nucleotides are TGTGCCAGCAGCTTAGGGGGCTCGATAAATCAGCCCCAGCATTTT.

The V and J genes are TRBV28 and TRBJ2-7; D may be TRBD1 (6 bases). CDR1 and CDR2 from the germline V gene are MDHEN and SYDVKM. V shed 5 bases and J shed 3 bases, with 17 bases lying between them. The CDR3 is made up of 15 amino acids. CDR3 loop: CASSTTGTKNYEQYF. As DNA, the CDR3 is TGTGCCAGCAGTACCACCGGGACAAAAAACTACGAGCAGTACTTC.

The rearrangement joins TRBV12-5 to TRBJ2-5; D is unclear. The CDR3 runs to 13 residues. The V and J ends lost 4 bases and 1 base respectively, with 7 bases between them. Germline V gene data show CDR1 as LGHNT and CDR2 as FRNRAP. The CDR3 spells CASGSTVQETQYF. CDR3 bases: TGTGCTAGTGGTTCGACGGTCCAAGAGACCCAGTACTTC.

The rearrangement links TRBV18 to TRBJ2-2; no definite D call. This CDR3 is built from 14 residues. Per the germline V gene, CDR1 is KGHSH and CDR2 is LQKENI. Trimming cost V 5 bases and J 4 bases, with 11 bases left between them. The CDR3 spells CASSSLKSTGELFF. CDR3 DNA sequence: TGTGCCAGCTCATCCCTCAAGTCCACCGGGGAGCTGTTTTTT.

This clone was seen a single time. The chain recombines TRBV28 with TRBJ2-7, with D possibly being TRBD2 (5 bases). The length of the CDR3 is 15 residues. The germline V gene has CDR1 MDHEN and CDR2 SYDVKM. Trimming took off 5 bases at V and 1 base at J, with 15 bases between the two ends. CDR3 nucleotide sequence: TGTGCCAGCAGTCCCCCGGGATCACTATCCTACGAGCAGTACTTC. Protein: CASSPPGSLSYEQYF.